The rows below give T cell receptor beta chains drawn from one sample of a study of T cell clusters in autoimmune cytopenias. TCRdb re-called the multiplex PCR reads and gives one entry per CDR3 protein, without DNA. This sample's table reports 7,000 to 7,500 distinct CDR3 sequences. Separately, the same data were catalogued under a study of T cell repertoires in aging, cancer and after chemotherapy.

The sample comprised peripheral blood. The receptor set was obtained from a human donor in good health. Both conserved end residues are part of each CDR3. A row's size may be missing; if present it is once, few, many or a size class.

CSVKPSWSGDYGYTF 15 TRBJ1-2 TRBV29-1 medium-sized
CASSDWDTGELFF 13 TRBJ2-2 TRBV6-4 medium-sized
CASSSFTPSGSYYNEQFF 18 TRBJ2-1 TRBV19 NA
CASSDGRDTDTQYF 14 TRBJ2-3 TRBV6-4 NA
CASSLRAGGLVFPYNEQFF 19 TRBJ2-1 TRBV27 NA
CSVVPDNEQFF 11 TRBJ2-1 TRBV29-1 large
CASSLSGGRAGFGEQFF 17 TRBJ2-1 TRBV5-1 NA
CASSPLGQGGEQYF 14 TRBJ2-7 TRBV18 medium-sized
CASQRDGGRTEAFF 14 TRBJ1-1 TRBV19 NA
CATSSYRQGPNEKLFF 16 TRBJ1-4 TRBV15 NA
CASSLESGGPINEQFF 16 TRBJ2-1 TRBV5-5 medium-sized
CASSPWDRVNTEAFF 15 TRBJ1-1 TRBV27 NA
CASSYQAGATGELFF 15 TRBJ2-2 TRBV6-5 medium-sized
CSAYTGGSYGYTF 13 TRBJ1-2 TRBV29-1 NA
CASKTSGSTDTQYF 14 TRBJ2-3 TRBV19 medium-sized
CASSYPGTDTQYF 13 TRBJ2-3 TRBV6-5 NA
CASSLSGTSLDPYEQYF 17 TRBJ2-7 TRBV27 NA
CASSLSGGVDNEQFF 15 TRBJ2-1 TRBV27 medium-sized
CASSVGQLYEQYF 13 TRBJ2-7 TRBV5-6 medium-sized
CASKEGTGELFF 12 TRBJ2-2 TRBV7-6 NA
CASSIDRGLNTGELFF 16 TRBJ2-2 TRBV19 medium-sized
CASSEALGGLGYGYTF 16 TRBJ1-2 TRBV6-1 NA
CASRTAGTNVHNEQFF 16 TRBJ2-1 TRBV5-1 NA
CASSLGTADYYGYTF 15 TRBJ1-2 TRBV11-2 NA
CASSRGISGNTIYF 14 TRBJ1-3 TRBV11-2 NA
CSARRDRGYEQYF 13 TRBJ2-7 TRBV29-1 medium-sized
CASSSNGLAEETQYF 15 TRBJ2-5 TRBV11-1 medium-sized
CASSPGADTQYF 12 TRBJ2-3 TRBV18 NA
CASSAGTGGGATNEKLFF 18 TRBJ1-4 TRBV5-4 NA
CASNYVAGQSTDTQYF 16 TRBJ2-3 TRBV18 NA
CASSLTPDTQYF 12 TRBJ2-3 TRBV18 NA
CSVVLGQAIYF 11 TRBJ1-3 TRBV29-1 medium-sized
CASTYRAGDSPLHF 14 TRBJ1-6 TRBV6-6 NA
CAGLADSYEQYF 12 TRBJ2-7 TRBV30 NA
CASTGGAGLGRYTF 14 TRBJ1-2 TRBV27 NA
CSVETGTGDRGEQYF 15 TRBJ2-7 TRBV29-1 medium-sized
CASTTGGAQYEQYF 14 TRBJ2-7 TRBV6-5 medium-sized
CATLNSGRRADTQYF 15 TRBJ2-3 TRBV15 medium-sized
CASSYLAENTGELFF 15 TRBJ2-2 TRBV6-5 medium-sized
CASSSRAAGNTEAFF 15 TRBJ1-1 TRBV6-5 NA
CASSLVDLGQSGNTIYF 17 TRBJ1-3 TRBV5-1 NA
CASSTGLAGDHEQFF 15 TRBJ2-1 TRBV7-2 NA